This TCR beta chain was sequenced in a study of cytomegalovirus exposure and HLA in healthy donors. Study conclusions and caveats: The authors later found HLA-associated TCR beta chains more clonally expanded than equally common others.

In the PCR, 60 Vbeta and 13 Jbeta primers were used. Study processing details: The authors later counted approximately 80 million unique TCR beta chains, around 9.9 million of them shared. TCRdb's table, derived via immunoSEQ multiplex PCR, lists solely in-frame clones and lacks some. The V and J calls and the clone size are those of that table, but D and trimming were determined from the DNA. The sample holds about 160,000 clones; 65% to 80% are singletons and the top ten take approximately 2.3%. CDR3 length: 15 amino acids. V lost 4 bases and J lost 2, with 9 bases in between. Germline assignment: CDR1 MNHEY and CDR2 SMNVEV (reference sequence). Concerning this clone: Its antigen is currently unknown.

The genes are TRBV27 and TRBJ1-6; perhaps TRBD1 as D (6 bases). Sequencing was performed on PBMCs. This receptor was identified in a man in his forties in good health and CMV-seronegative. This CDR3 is CASSYNRAYNSPLHF. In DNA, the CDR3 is TGTGCCAGCAGTTACAACAGGGCCTATAATTCACCCCTCCACTTT.